The rows below give T cell receptor beta chains drawn from one sample of a study of cytomegalovirus exposure and HLA in healthy donors. Assay used: immunoSEQ multiplex PCR; TCRdb lists only in-frame clones, some missing. The sample holds 150,000 to 200,000 clones, around 81% seen once. The sequenced material came from PBMCs. The source is a woman aged 40-49 years in good health and CMV-seronegative. Each CDR3 is given with its conserved first and last residue. D genes are given only for firm matches. For some rows the clone size is stated as once, few or many, or as a class when expanded; others skip it.

abundance	d_gene	j_gene	v_gene	CDR3aa	CDR3nt
-	TRBD1	TRBJ2-7	TRBV18	CASSPLGTGTYEQYF	TGTGCCAGCTCACCTCTGGGGACAGGCACCTACGAGCAGTACTTC
few	-	TRBJ2-2	TRBV4-2	CASSRSPLTGTLNTGELFF	TGTGCCAGCAGCCGAAGCCCCTTAACCGGGACTTTGAACACCGGGGAGCTGTTTTTT
-	-	TRBJ2-5	TRBV20-1	CSAPLGETQYF	TGCAGTGCGCCACTAGGGGAGACCCAGTACTTC
once	-	TRBJ2-7	TRBV30	CAFRGQAYEQYF	TGTGCCTTTAGAGGGCAGGCCTACGAGCAGTACTTC
-	-	TRBJ2-7	TRBV28	CASGGNVREQYF	TGTGCCAGCGGGGGGAACGTTCGCGAGCAGTACTTC
-	TRBD1	TRBJ2-3	TRBV5-1	CASSPGQDTDTQYF	TGCGCCAGCAGCCCGGGACAGGATACAGATACGCAGTATTTT
-	-	TRBJ2-7	TRBV29-1	CSVESFSYEQYF	TGCAGCGTCGAGTCCTTCTCCTACGAGCAGTACTTC
-	-	TRBJ2-1	TRBV7-8	CASSPGVESYNEQFF	TGTGCCAGCAGCCCCGGGGTTGAATCCTACAATGAGCAGTTCTTC
few	TRBD2	TRBJ2-1	TRBV29-1	CSVDGTSGELGQFF	TGCAGCGTTGACGGGACTAGCGGGGAACTAGGGCAGTTCTTC
-	-	TRBJ2-5	TRBV28	CATSTPRQETQYF	TGTGCCACTTCAACCCCGAGACAAGAGACCCAGTACTTC
-	TRBD2	TRBJ2-1	TRBV6-1	CASRQIAGGSGQFF	TGTGCCAGCAGACAAATAGCGGGAGGGTCTGGGCAGTTCTTC
-	TRBD2	TRBJ2-7	TRBV5-1	CASSPGLAASYEQYF	TGCGCCAGCAGCCCCGGACTAGCGGCCTCCTACGAGCAGTACTTC
-	-	TRBJ2-5	TRBV7-9	CASSTEETQYF	TGTGCCAGCAGCACGGAAGAGACCCAGTACTTC
-	TRBD1	TRBJ1-3	TRBV5-5	CASSRGQGKDTIYF	TGTGCCAGCAGTCGGGGACAGGGGAAAGACACCATATATTTT
-	-	TRBJ2-1	TRBV11-3	CASGYRSVDEQFF	TGTGCCAGCGGGTACCGGAGTGTCGATGAGCAGTTCTTC
-	-	TRBJ1-3	TRBV6-5	CASSGEGGSGNTIYF	TGTGCCAGCAGTGGTGAAGGGGGCTCTGGAAACACCATATATTTT
few	-	TRBJ2-3	TRBV7-9	CSSSGQVDTQYF	TGTTCCAGCAGCGGGCAAGTGGATACGCAGTATTTT
-	TRBD2	TRBJ2-7	TRBV27	CASSSTSGTYEQYF	TGTGCCAGCAGTTCCACTAGCGGGACCTACGAGCAGTACTTC
-	-	TRBJ1-2	TRBV19	CASQAPGGYGYTF	TGTGCCAGTCAGGCTCCGGGCGGGTATGGCTACACCTTC
-	TRBD1	TRBJ1-2	TRBV11-2	CASSLDLQTGGGYTF	TGTGCCAGCAGCTTAGATCTGCAGACAGGGGGGGGCTACACCTTC
few	-	TRBJ2-5	TRBV6-1	CAATGGGPQETQYF	TGTGCCGCCACTGGGGGAGGCCCCCAAGAGACCCAGTACTTC
few	-	TRBJ1-2	TRBV2	CASSASTVNYGYTF	TGTGCCAGCAGCGCTTCGACAGTCAACTATGGCTACACCTTC
-	-	TRBJ1-2	TRBV7-3	CASSATGGYGYTF	TGTGCCAGCAGCGCTACGGGGGGCTATGGCTACACCTTC
once	TRBD1	TRBJ2-3	TRBV5-1	CASSIRQGSGSTDTQYF	TGCGCCAGCAGCATTCGACAGGGGAGCGGGAGCACAGATACGCAGTATTTT
-	-	TRBJ1-2	TRBV30	CAWSETVHGYTF	TGTGCCTGGAGTGAAACAGTGCATGGCTACACCTTC
-	-	TRBJ1-1	TRBV5-8	CASSLREGRKAFF	TGTGCCAGCAGCTTGAGGGAGGGACGAAAAGCTTTCTTT
-	-	TRBJ1-4	TRBV30	CAWSPGQKGEKLFF	TGTGCCTGGAGTCCCGGGCAGAAGGGGGAAAAACTGTTTTTT
-	-	TRBJ2-3	TRBV18	CASSPAGTAEDTQYF	TGTGCCAGCTCACCGGCGGGGACTGCAGAAGATACGCAGTATTTT
once	-	TRBJ1-5	TRBV6-4	CASSEWKESNQPQHF	TGTGCCAGCAGTGAGTGGAAGGAGAGCAATCAGCCCCAGCATTTT